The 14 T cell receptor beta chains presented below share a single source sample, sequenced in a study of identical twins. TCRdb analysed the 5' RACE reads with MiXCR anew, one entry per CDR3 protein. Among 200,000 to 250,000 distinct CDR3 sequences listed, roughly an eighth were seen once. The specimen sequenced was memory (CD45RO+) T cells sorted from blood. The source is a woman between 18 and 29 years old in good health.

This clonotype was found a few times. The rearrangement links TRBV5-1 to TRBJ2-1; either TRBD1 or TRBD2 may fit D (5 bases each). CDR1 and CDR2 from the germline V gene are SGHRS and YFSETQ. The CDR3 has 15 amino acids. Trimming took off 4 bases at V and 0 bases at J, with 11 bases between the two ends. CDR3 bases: TGCGCCAGCAGCCCGTGGGACCCCTCCTACAATGAGCAGTTCTTC. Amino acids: CASSPWDPSYNEQFF. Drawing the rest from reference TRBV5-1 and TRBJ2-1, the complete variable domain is KAGVTQTPRYLIKTRGQQVTLSCSPISGHRSVSWYQQTPGQGLQFLFEYFSETQRNKGNFPGRFSGRQFSNSRSEMNVSTLELGDSALYLCASSPWDPSYNEQFFGPGTRLTVL.

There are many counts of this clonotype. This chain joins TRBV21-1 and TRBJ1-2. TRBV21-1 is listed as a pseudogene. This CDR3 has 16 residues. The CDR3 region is CASSKEEKGMNYGYTF. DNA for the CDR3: TGTGCCAGCAGCAAAGAGGAAAAGGGAATGAACTATGGCTACACCTTC.

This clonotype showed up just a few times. In nucleotides, the CDR3 is TGTGCCGCGGCGCTCCAAGAGACCCAGTACTTC. Translating it yields CAAALQETQYF. This chain links TRBV7-9 with TRBJ2-5; D call uncertain. The CDR3 extends over 11 amino acids. Germline CDR1 is SEHNR and CDR2 is FQNEAQ (reference sequence). Trimming shortened V by 11 bases and J by 1 base, and 8 bases separated the two germline ends.

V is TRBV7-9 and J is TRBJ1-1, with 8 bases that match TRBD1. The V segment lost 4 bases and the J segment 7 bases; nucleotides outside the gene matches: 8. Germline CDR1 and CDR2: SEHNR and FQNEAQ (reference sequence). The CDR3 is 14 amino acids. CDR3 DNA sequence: TGTGCCAGCAGCTCACTCACCGGGACAGGTGAAGCTTTCTTT. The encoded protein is CASSSLTGTGEAFF.

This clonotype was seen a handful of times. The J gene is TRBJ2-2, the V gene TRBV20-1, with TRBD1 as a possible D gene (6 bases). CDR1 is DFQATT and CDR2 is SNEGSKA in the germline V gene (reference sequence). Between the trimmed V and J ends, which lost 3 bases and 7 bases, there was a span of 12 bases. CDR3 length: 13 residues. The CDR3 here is CSARPQGRGELFF. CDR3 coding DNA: TGCAGTGCTAGGCCCCAGGGGCGCGGGGAGCTGTTTTTT.

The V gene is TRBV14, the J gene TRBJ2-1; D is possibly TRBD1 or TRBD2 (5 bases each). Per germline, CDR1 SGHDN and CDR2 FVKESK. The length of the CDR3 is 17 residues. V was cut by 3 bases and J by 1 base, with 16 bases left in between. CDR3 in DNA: TGTGCCAGCAGCCAGCTAGGTTGGGGCGGGTCCTACAATGAGCAGTTCTTC. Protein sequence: CASSQLGWGGSYNEQFF.

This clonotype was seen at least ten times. CDR3 DNA sequence: TGCGCCAGCAGCCAAACTAGCGGGGGGGCAGATACGCAGTATTTT. Its translation: CASSQTSGGADTQYF. The J gene is TRBJ2-3, the V gene TRBV5-1; 13 bases fit TRBD2. The trim removed 4 bases at V and 4 bases at J, leaving 3 bases unmatched. CDR3 length: 15 amino acids. CDR1 is SGHRS, CDR2 YFSETQ, per germline.

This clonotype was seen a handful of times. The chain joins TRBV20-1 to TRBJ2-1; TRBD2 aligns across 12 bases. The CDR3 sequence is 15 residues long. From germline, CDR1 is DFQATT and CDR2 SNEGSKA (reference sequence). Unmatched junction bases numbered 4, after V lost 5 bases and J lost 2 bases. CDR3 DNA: TGCAGTGCTTTCCGGACTAGCGGGACCTACAATGAGCAGTTCTTC. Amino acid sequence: CSAFRTSGTYNEQFF.

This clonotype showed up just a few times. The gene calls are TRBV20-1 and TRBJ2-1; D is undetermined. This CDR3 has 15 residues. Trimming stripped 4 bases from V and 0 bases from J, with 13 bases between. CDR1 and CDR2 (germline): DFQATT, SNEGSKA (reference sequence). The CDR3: CSAISVRSSYNEQFF. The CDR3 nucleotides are TGCAGTGCTATCAGCGTCCGGAGCTCCTACAATGAGCAGTTCTTC.

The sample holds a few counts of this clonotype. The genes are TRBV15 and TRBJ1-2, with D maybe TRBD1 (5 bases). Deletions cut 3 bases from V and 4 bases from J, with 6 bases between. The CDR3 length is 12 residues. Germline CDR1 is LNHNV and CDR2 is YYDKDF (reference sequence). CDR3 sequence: CATSSDSYGYTF. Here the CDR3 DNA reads TGTGCCACCAGCAGTGACAGCTATGGCTACACCTTC.

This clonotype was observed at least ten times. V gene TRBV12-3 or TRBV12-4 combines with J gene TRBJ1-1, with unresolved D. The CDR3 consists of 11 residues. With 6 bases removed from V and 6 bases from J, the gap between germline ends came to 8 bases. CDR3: CASRLRAEAFF. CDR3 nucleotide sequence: TGTGCCAGCAGGTTACGAGCTGAAGCTTTCTTT.

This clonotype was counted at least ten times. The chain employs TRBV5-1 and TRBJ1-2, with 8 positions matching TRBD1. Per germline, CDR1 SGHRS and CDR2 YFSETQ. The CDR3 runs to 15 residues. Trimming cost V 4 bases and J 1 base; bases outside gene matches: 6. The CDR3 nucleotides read TGCGCCAGCAGCATGACAGGGGAGAATAACTATGGCTACACCTTC. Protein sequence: CASSMTGENNYGYTF.

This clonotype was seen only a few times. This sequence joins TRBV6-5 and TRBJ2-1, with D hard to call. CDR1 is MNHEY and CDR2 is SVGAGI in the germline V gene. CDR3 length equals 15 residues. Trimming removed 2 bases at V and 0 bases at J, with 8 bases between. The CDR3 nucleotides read TGTGCCAGCAGTTACAGTCCTGGCTCCTACAATGAGCAGTTCTTC. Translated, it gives CASSYSPGSYNEQFF.

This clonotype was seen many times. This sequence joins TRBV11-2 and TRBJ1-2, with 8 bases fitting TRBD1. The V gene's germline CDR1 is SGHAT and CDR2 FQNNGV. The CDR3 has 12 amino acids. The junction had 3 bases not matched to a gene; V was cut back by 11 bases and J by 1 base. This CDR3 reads CAVTGDNYGYTF. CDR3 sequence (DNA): TGTGCCGTGACAGGGGATAACTATGGCTACACCTTC.